The present entry profiles one T cell receptor (beta chain) with its context. Its antigen is currently unknown. This record comes from a study of cytomegalovirus exposure and HLA in healthy donors. Study-level points and caveats: Subsequent analysis found a tendency for first-cohort TCR clusters to co-occur within the 110 or so validation repertoires.

Only in-frame clones appear in the TCRdb table, and some are missing; sequencing was by immunoSEQ multiplex PCR. The sample has over 100,000 clones; roughly 88% are singletons. This CDR3 has 16 amino acids. The V segment lost 3 bases and the J segment 8 bases; nucleotides outside the gene matches: 9. From germline, CDR1 is SGHDN and CDR2 FVKESK. The TCR sequence derives from a woman between 18 and 29 years old in good health and CMV-seropositive. Sequenced material: PBMCs. The chain joins TRBV14 to TRBJ2-1; 11 bases are shared with TRBD2. The CDR3 here is CASSHAVSGRVYEQFF. The CDR3 DNA reads TGTGCCAGCAGCCACGCTGTTAGCGGGAGGGTCTATGAGCAGTTCTTC.